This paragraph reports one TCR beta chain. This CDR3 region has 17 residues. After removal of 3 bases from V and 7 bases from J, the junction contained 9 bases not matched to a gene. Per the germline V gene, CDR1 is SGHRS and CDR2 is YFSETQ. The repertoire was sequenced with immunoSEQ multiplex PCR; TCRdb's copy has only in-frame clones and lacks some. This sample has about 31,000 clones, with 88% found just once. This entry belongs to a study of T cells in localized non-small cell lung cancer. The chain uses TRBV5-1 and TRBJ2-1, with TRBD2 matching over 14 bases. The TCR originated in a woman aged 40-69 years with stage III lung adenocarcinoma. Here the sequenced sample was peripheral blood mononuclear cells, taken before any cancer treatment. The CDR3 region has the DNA TGCGCCAGCAGCTCTGGACTAGCGGGAGGTTCTAGAAATGAGCAGTTCTTC. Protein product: CASSSGLAGGSRNEQFF. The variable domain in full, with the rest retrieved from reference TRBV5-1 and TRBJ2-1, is KAGVTQTPRYLIKTRGQQVTLSCSPISGHRSVSWYQQTPGQGLQFLFEYFSETQRNKGNFPGRFSGRQFSNSRSEMNVSTLELGDSALYLCASSSGLAGGSRNEQFFGPGTRLTVL.